This TCR beta chain was sequenced during a study of blood T cell repertoires in COVID-19. About the research overall: Sites across the United States, Italy and Spain contributed samples from acute and convalescent COVID-19. Sources were T cells, B-cell-depleted T cells, or PBMCs; the material itself was cDNA or gDNA.

Per the germline V gene, CDR1 is MGHDK and CDR2 is SYGVNS. V was pared by 5 bases and J by 6 bases, with 9 bases of the junction left unmatched. This CDR3 has 15 residues. What the recovered Cohort 3 donors had was two negative PCRs, clearance, or symptom resolution. In its sample, this clone was seen a few times. Assay used: immunoSEQ multiplex PCR; TCRdb lists only in-frame clones, some missing. The table shows around 250,000 clones, with 85% to 90% occurring only once. The clonotype originates from a man aged 18 to 29 who had recovered from COVID-19. V gene TRBV25-1 combines with J gene TRBJ1-2, with 10 bases that match TRBD1. Material: PBMCs or T cells enriched from blood (not recorded which). The chain's CDR3 is CASSRETGGLDGYTF. DNA of the CDR3: TGTGCCAGCAGTCGTGAGACAGGGGGCCTCGATGGCTACACCTTC.